A selection of T cell receptor beta chains follows, all from one sample in a study of cytomegalovirus exposure and HLA in healthy donors. Clones were read by immunoSEQ multiplex PCR, and TCRdb kept only the in-frame ones, dropping some. The data show 150,000 to 200,000 clones, with 81% seen just once and around 1.9% held by the top ten. The sample was PBMCs. The receptors stem from a man between 18 and 29 years old in good health and CMV-seronegative. Both conserved end residues are trimmed from each CDR3. Each record gives: D gene, clone size, V gene, J gene, CDR3 protein. A D gene is named only where the DNA matches it firmly. Clone size, where shown, is once, few, many, or a class for clones that have expanded.

>NA|NA|TRBV7-8|TRBJ2-7
ASSQGQFSYEQY
>NA|few|TRBV7-3|TRBJ2-2
ASSFGGTGELF
>NA|NA|TRBV7-9|TRBJ1-4
ASSSTGAGPNEKLF
>TRBD2|few|TRBV2|TRBJ2-3
ASSDSSGGADTQY
>TRBD2|NA|TRBV5-1|TRBJ2-7
ASSLGASSGFYEQY
>TRBD1|NA|TRBV19|TRBJ2-1
ASGDRGLSYNEQF
>TRBD2|NA|TRBV30|TRBJ2-1
AWSIAGGGGGQF
>NA|NA|TRBV5-4|TRBJ2-3
ASSSPPGQSTDTQY
>NA|few|TRBV4-3|TRBJ2-5
ASSQDSYGGETQY
>NA|NA|TRBV10-3|TRBJ2-5
AISAGIGIETQY
>TRBD2|NA|TRBV6-1|TRBJ2-7
ASRQVAGGEQY
>NA|NA|TRBV18|TRBJ1-5
ASSPRGEQPQH
>NA|NA|TRBV19|TRBJ2-5
ASRQTGLETQY
>NA|NA|TRBV11-2|TRBJ1-3
ASSLSAPDTGNTIY
>NA|NA|TRBV27|TRBJ2-5
ASTQRRGSETQY
>TRBD2|NA|TRBV4-3|TRBJ2-1
ASSQETLAGGNRIPSYNEQF
>NA|NA|TRBV9|TRBJ2-1
ASSVEGGPYNEQF
>TRBD1|NA|TRBV11-2|TRBJ2-3
ASSSSLGTAHTDTQY
>TRBD1|once|TRBV5-4|TRBJ2-3
ASSFGQGRRQGGADTQY
>TRBD1|NA|TRBV6-6|TRBJ1-1
ASSGTTGGKTEAF
>TRBD2|NA|TRBV7-2|TRBJ2-3
ASPSGEATDTQY
>NA|NA|TRBV15|TRBJ2-1
ATSRDRNEQF
>NA|NA|TRBV27|TRBJ2-6
ASSPETFAGANVLT
>TRBD1|NA|TRBV6-1|TRBJ2-7
ASSDRDRGEQY
>NA|once|TRBV7-9|TRBJ1-1
ASSRTRHTF
>TRBD1|NA|TRBV9|TRBJ2-5
ASSDDRAEETQY
>TRBD1|NA|TRBV27|TRBJ1-2
ASSKGQGRGYGYT
>TRBD1|NA|TRBV7-2|TRBJ2-3
ASSSPTGGFTDTQY
>TRBD1|once|TRBV4-3|TRBJ1-2
ASSQDLGGTGSGYT
>NA|few|TRBV5-6|TRBJ1-1
ASSLGWGRLNTEAF
>NA|NA|TRBV10-3|TRBJ1-1
ASFRTLYTEAF
>NA|NA|TRBV30|TRBJ2-7
AWSVLYEQY
>NA|NA|TRBV9|TRBJ2-7
ASSRSGAGSYEQY
>TRBD2|few|TRBV27|TRBJ2-7
ASSSVPPRTSGNHEQY
>TRBD1|NA|TRBV19|TRBJ2-1
ASRVVASQGHFLNEQF
>NA|NA|TRBV20-1|TRBJ2-3
SARGRDTQY
>NA|NA|TRBV7-9|TRBJ1-5
ASSLGGWSNQPQH
>TRBD1|once|TRBV30|TRBJ1-3
AWSSTGGGNTIY
>TRBD2|few|TRBV11-2|TRBJ2-1
ASSKRDGAYNEQF
>TRBD2|few|TRBV5-1|TRBJ2-7
ASSRAGTNSYEQY
>NA|NA|TRBV10-3|TRBJ2-3
AISPGEVGDTQY
>TRBD1|once|TRBV7-8|TRBJ1-6
ASSLRWQGADSPLH
>TRBD1|few|TRBV4-1|TRBJ1-5
ASSQLFGDPGTGWDQPQH
>NA|NA|TRBV7-6|TRBJ2-7
ASSPAGVGSYEQY
>NA|NA|TRBV19|TRBJ2-7
ASSMSRYEQY
>NA|NA|TRBV13|TRBJ1-1
ASSLSTVNTEAF
>NA|few|TRBV4-1|TRBJ2-1
ASSQAGADEQF
>TRBD1|NA|TRBV5-6|TRBJ1-3
ASRRQQGIVSGNTIY
>TRBD2|NA|TRBV5-5|TRBJ2-2
ASSPLSAGGAGELF
>TRBD2|once|TRBV6-1|TRBJ2-3
ASSETLAGGYLTDTQY
>TRBD1|NA|TRBV10-1|TRBJ2-3
ASSRTKGATDTQY
>NA|few|TRBV25-1|TRBJ1-2
ASSAPGVSYGYT
>TRBD2|NA|TRBV7-9|TRBJ2-7
ASSRAGTSNEQY
>TRBD2|NA|TRBV28|NA
ASMTSGVSYEQY